This T cell receptor beta chain originates from a study of T cells in localized non-small cell lung cancer. Regarding the study as a whole: Overall survival was longer when the density of T cells in the blood was higher. Clonality of T cells reached its maximum in uninvolved adjacent lung, surpassing tumor. A median of roughly 57 clones ranked among the top 100 in tumor appeared in adjacent lung.

Assay used: immunoSEQ multiplex PCR; TCRdb lists only in-frame clones, some missing. The profile covers 40,000 to 55,000 clones, with around 81% appearing a single time and roughly a sixth taken by the ten largest. The CDR3 runs to 13 residues. The germline V gene has CDR1 SGHNT and CDR2 YENEEA. V gave up 3 bases and J gave up 5 bases, with 7 bases separating them. This clone was detected only a few times. Its target is unknown. This sample comprised peripheral blood mononuclear cells, obtained before any cancer treatment. The receptor was derived from a man between 40 and 70 years old with stage III lung adenocarcinoma. The chain recombines TRBV11-3 with TRBJ2-2; unclear D gene. The CDR3 region is CASSFTRTGELFF. CDR3 DNA: TGTGCCAGCAGCTTTACGCGAACCGGGGAGCTGTTTTTT.